Sequencing of this TCR beta chain was carried out in a study of T cell responses to AZD1222 COVID-19 vaccine. Study results and limitations: Samples come after the peak T cell response, not at day 14.

Remarks on this clone: Antigen specificity is unknown.

Profiled with immunoSEQ multiplex PCR; TCRdb holds only in-frame clones, not every one. The profile shows about 170,000 clones, about 85% of them singletons. CDR3 length equals 16 residues. The rearrangement joins TRBV21-1 to TRBJ2-7; TRBD2 is the table's D call and was not checked against the DNA. TRBV21-1 is shown as a pseudogene. The starting material was peripheral blood, obtained on day 0 of AZD1222 vaccination. The receptor's source is an adult in good health. CDR3 region: CASSNILVRPFSEQYF. In DNA form, the CDR3 reads TGTGCCAGCAGCAACATACTAGTTAGGCCATTCTCCGAGCAGTACTTC.